This note documents a single T cell receptor (beta chain) sequence. Antigen: not known. The data originate from a study of Ad26.COV2.S vaccination and SARS-CoV-2 variants. Findings and caveats of the study: Vaccine recipients posted higher spike-specific TCR breadth than their placebo counterparts.

Treatment indicated: over 15 received Ad26.COV2.S at low or high dose, single or two shots; five or six received placebo; per-sample allocation not given. Specimens were obtained on day 63 following the first vaccine or placebo injection. Generated by immunoSEQ multiplex PCR, the TCRdb table keeps only in-frame clones and is missing some. The sample shows 350,000 to 400,000 clones, 70% to 90% of them seen only once. Trimming left V 2 bases short and J 4 bases short, with 3 bases between. CDR1 and CDR2 (germline): WSHSY, SAAADI. This CDR3 comprises 12 residues. The sequences come from peripheral blood, collected in a trial of Ad26.COV2.S vaccine versus placebo. The V and J genes are TRBV10-2 and TRBJ1-3, with unresolved D. This clonotype originated in a person between 18 and 65 years old who received the Ad26.COV2.S COVID-19 vaccine or a placebo. The CDR3 DNA is TGCGCCAGCAGTGAGGGGGGAAACACCATATATTTT. It specifies CASSEGGNTIYF.